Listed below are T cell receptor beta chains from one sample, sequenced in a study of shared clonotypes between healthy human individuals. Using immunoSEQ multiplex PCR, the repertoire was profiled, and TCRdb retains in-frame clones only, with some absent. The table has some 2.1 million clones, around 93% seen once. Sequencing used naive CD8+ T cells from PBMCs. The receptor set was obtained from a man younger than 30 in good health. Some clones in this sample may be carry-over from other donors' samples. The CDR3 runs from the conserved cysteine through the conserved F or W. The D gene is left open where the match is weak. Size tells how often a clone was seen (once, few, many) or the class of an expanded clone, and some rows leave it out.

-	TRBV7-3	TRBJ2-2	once	CASSLMGGDTGELFF	TGTGCCAGCAGCTTAATGGGCGGGGACACCGGGGAGCTGTTTTTT
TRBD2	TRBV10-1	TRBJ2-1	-	CASSEVLAGDINEQFF	TGCGCCAGCAGTGAAGTATTAGCGGGAGATATCAATGAGCAGTTCTTC
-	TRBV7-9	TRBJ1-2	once	CASSPLGYHNYGYTF	TGTGCCAGCAGCCCATTGGGGTACCATAACTATGGCTACACCTTC
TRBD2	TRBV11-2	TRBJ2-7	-	CASSQEAGWGLSYEQYF	TGTGCCAGCAGCCAAGAAGCGGGATGGGGACTCTCCTACGAGCAGTACTTC
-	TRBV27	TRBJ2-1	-	CASRPITDLRDNEQFF	TGTGCCAGCAGACCAATAACGGACCTGAGAGACAATGAGCAGTTCTTC
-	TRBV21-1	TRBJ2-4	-	CASSKFLAGVLRSKNIQYF	TGTGCCAGCAGCAAATTCCTAGCGGGAGTTCTCAGGAGTAAAAACATTCAGTACTTC
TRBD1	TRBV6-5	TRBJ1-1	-	CASSRDSPRSQAFF	TGTGCCAGCAGTCGGGACAGCCCAAGGAGCCAAGCTTTCTTT
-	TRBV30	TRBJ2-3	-	CACTFVYTDTQYF	TGTGCCTGCACATTTGTTTACACAGATACGCAGTATTTT
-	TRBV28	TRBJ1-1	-	CASTPIRNTEAFF	TGTGCCAGCACCCCCATTCGTAACACTGAAGCTTTCTTT
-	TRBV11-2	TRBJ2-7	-	CASSLNNEQYF	TGTGCCAGCAGCCTAAATAACGAGCAGTACTTC
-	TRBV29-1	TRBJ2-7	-	CSVGGGRTYEQYF	TGCAGCGTTGGAGGCGGCCGGACCTACGAGCAGTACTTC
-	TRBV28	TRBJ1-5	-	CATHVPVGDQPQHF	TGTGCCACCCACGTGCCGGTGGGAGATCAGCCCCAGCATTTT
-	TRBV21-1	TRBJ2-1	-	CASRRAEQFF	TGTGCCAGCCGACGGGCTGAGCAGTTCTTC
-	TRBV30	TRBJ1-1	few	CAWTTYKAFF	TGTGCCTGGACCACCTACAAAGCTTTCTTT
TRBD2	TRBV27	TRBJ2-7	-	CASSLGPGGESEQYF	TGTGCCAGCAGTTTAGGACCCGGGGGGGAGAGCGAGCAGTACTTC
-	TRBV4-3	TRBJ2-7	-	CASSQDFGGLAYEQYF	TGCGCCAGCAGCCAAGATTTTGGGGGGCTCGCCTACGAGCAGTACTTC
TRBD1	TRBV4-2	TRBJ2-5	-	CASRPEKGNRGLEETQYF	TGTGCCAGCCGACCTGAAAAAGGAAACAGGGGGCTAGAAGAGACCCAGTACTTC
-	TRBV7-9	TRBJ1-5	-	CASSNSNQPQHF	TGTGCCAGCAGCAATAGCAATCAGCCCCAGCATTTT
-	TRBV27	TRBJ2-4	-	CASSDWTGENIQYF	TGTGCCAGCAGTGACTGGACTGGAGAAAACATTCAGTACTTC
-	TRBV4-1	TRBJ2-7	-	CASSTRTGLEEQYF	TGCGCCAGCTCAACTCGGACCGGATTGGAGGAGCAGTACTTC
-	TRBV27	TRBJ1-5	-	CASSLVRDNQPQHF	TGTGCCAGCAGTTTAGTACGGGACAATCAGCCCCAGCATTTT
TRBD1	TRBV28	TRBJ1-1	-	CASRTRQGLITFF	TGTGCCAGCAGGACCAGACAGGGGTTGATAACTTTCTTT
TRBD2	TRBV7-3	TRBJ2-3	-	CASSLGSGYTDTQYF	TGTGCCAGCAGCTTGGGTAGCGGGTACACAGATACGCAGTATTTT
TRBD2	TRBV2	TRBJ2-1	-	CASRALAGEYNEQFF	TGTGCCAGCAGGGCGCTAGCGGGAGAGTACAATGAGCAGTTCTTC
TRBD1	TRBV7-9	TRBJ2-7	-	CASSLLDRETYEQYF	TGTGCCAGCAGCCTCCTGGACAGGGAAACCTACGAGCAGTACTTC
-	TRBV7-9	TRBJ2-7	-	CACSGTEIYEQYF	TGTGCCTGCTCCGGGACGGAGATCTACGAGCAGTACTTC
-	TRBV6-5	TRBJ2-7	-	CARKIYEQYF	TGTGCCAGAAAGATCTACGAGCAGTACTTC
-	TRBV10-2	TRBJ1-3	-	CASSEFPRGAGNTIYF	TGCGCCAGCAGTGAGTTTCCCCGGGGTGCAGGAAACACCATATATTTT
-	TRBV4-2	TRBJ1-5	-	CASSQDPVGLYSNQPQHF	TGTGCCAGCAGCCAAGATCCCGTGGGACTTTATAGCAATCAGCCCCAGCATTTT
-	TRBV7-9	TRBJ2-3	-	CASSLSLLVADTQYF	TGTGCCAGCAGCTTATCCCTCCTGGTCGCAGATACGCAGTATTTT
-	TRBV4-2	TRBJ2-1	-	CASSPAGASLYNEQFF	TGTGCCAGCAGCCCAGCCGGCGCTTCCCTCTACAATGAGCAGTTCTTC
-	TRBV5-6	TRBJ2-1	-	CASSLGPGNEQFF	TGTGCCAGCAGCTTGGGTCCGGGCAATGAGCAGTTCTTC
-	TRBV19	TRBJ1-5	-	CASSIWGSGNQPQHF	TGTGCCAGTAGTATCTGGGGCAGCGGCAATCAGCCCCAGCATTTT
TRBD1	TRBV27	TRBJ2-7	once	CASSFLRGHPYEQYF	TGTGCCAGCAGTTTCCTCAGGGGGCACCCCTACGAGCAGTACTTC
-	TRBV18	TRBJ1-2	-	CASSYPGTNYGYTF	TGTGCCAGCTCGTACCCGGGTACTAACTATGGCTACACCTTC
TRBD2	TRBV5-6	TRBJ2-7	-	CASSLWEGAYEQYF	TGTGCCAGCAGCTTGTGGGAGGGAGCCTACGAGCAGTACTTC
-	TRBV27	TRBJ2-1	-	CASSFLGSNEQFF	TGTGCCAGCAGTTTCCTCGGGAGCAATGAGCAGTTCTTC
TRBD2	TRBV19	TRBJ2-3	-	CASSISSGITDTQYF	TGTGCCAGTAGTATATCTAGCGGGATAACGGATACGCAGTATTTT
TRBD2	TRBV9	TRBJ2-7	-	CASSVDTSGPPYEQYF	TGTGCCAGCAGCGTAGACACTAGCGGGCCCCCCTACGAGCAGTACTTC
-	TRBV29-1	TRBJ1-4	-	CSVPRGGSTNEKLFF	TGCAGCGTTCCGAGGGGGGGTTCGACTAATGAAAAACTGTTTTTT
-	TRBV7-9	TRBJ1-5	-	CASSSSTIQGIVGNQPQHF	TGTGCCAGCAGCTCCTCAACCATACAGGGAATCGTTGGCAATCAGCCCCAGCATTTT
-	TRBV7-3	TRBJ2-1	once	CASSLRGRAGNEQFF	TGTGCCAGCAGCTTAAGGGGAAGGGCAGGCAATGAGCAGTTCTTC
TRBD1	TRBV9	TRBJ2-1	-	CASSVEGQAYNEQFF	TGTGCCAGCAGCGTAGAAGGACAGGCGTACAATGAGCAGTTCTTC
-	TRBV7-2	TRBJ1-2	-	CASSLAPTGGVDYTF	TGTGCCAGCAGCTTAGCGCCCACCGGGGGGGTCGACTACACCTTC
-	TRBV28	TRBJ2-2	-	CASSLRLNTGELFF	TGTGCCAGCAGTTTAAGGCTAAACACCGGGGAGCTGTTTTTT
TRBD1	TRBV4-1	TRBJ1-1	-	CASSPQGVMVNTEAFF	TGCGCCAGCAGCCCCCAGGGGGTAATGGTGAACACTGAAGCTTTCTTT
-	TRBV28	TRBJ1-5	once	CASRVTGSSQPQHF	TGTGCCAGCAGGGTGACAGGCTCGAGTCAGCCCCAGCATTTT
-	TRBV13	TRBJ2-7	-	CASSSAEGFYEQYF	TGTGCCAGCAGCTCGGCCGAGGGATTCTACGAGCAGTACTTC
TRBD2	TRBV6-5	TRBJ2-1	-	CASRRELWFF	TGTGCCAGCAGGCGGGAGTTATGGTTCTTC
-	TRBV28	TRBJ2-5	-	CASSLFGNMETQYF	TGTGCCAGCAGTTTGTTCGGGAATATGGAGACCCAGTACTTC
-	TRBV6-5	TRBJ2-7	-	CASSYGGEDLEQYF	TGTGCCAGCAGTTACGGCGGGGAGGATCTCGAGCAGTACTTC
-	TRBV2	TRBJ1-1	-	CASNVLSTEAFF	TGTGCCAGCAACGTTTTGTCGACTGAAGCTTTCTTT
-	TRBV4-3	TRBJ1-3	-	CASSQDRWGSGNTIYF	TGCGCCAGCAGCCAAGATCGGTGGGGGTCTGGAAACACCATATATTTT